A single sample gave rise to the 12 T cell receptor beta chains below, sequenced in a study of blood T cell repertoires in COVID-19. Assay used: immunoSEQ multiplex PCR; TCRdb lists only in-frame clones, some missing. The sample gives 300,000 to 400,000 clones, 80% to 90% of which show up once; 1% is in the top ten. Sequencing was performed on peripheral blood. The origin of the receptors is a man aged 45 to 65 with active or convalescent COVID-19.

This clone was found once. The V and J genes are TRBV4-3 and TRBJ2-6, with D possibly matching TRBD1 (5 bases). Germline CDR1 is LGHNA and CDR2 is YSLEER. This CDR3 region has 16 residues. The V end lost 4 bases, the J end lost 0 bases, and 10 bases lay between the germline ends. Here the CDR3 DNA reads TGCGCCAGCAGCCGCAGACAGTCCTCTGGGGCCAACGTCCTGACTTTC. Translated, it gives CASSRRQSSGANVLTF.

DNA of the CDR3: TGTGCCAGCAGTTCGCGACAGGGCCCCTCCTACAATGAGCAGTTCTTC. This gives the protein CASSSRQGPSYNEQFF. This chain connects TRBV28 to TRBJ2-1; 7 bases map to TRBD1. Trimming cost V 4 bases and J 0 bases; bases outside gene matches: 6. The CDR3 length is 16 residues. The germline V gene encodes CDR1 MDHEN and CDR2 SYDVKM. Filled out from reference TRBV28 and TRBJ2-1, the complete variable domain reads DVKVTQSSRYLVKRTGEKVFLECVQDMDHENMFWYRQDPGLGLRLIYFSYDVKMKEKGDIPEGYSVSREKKERFSLILESASTNQTSMYLCASSSRQGPSYNEQFFGPGTRLTVL.

In DNA form, the CDR3 reads TGTGCCACCAGTGACCCGACAGGGGAGGGAGATACGCAGTATTTT. Residues: CATSDPTGEGDTQYF. The chain links TRBV24-1 to TRBJ2-3; D might be TRBD1 (8 bases). Germline loops: CDR1 KGHDR, CDR2 SFDVKD. The V and J ends lost 4 bases and 5 bases respectively, with 15 bases between them. The CDR3 is 15 amino acids.

This clone was counted a few times. The chain carries TRBV19 and TRBJ2-1; tentatively, D is TRBD1 (5 bases). The length of the CDR3 is 13 residues. Trimming took 4 bases from V and 5 from J, leaving 9 bases between them. Germline CDR1 is LNHDA and CDR2 is SQIVND (reference sequence). CDR3 sequence: CASSNQGHNEQFF. CDR3 in DNA: TGTGCCAGTAGTAACCAGGGTCACAATGAGCAGTTCTTC.

The chain carries TRBV24-1 and TRBJ2-1; TRBD1 matches 8 bases. Germline assignment: CDR1 KGHDR and CDR2 SFDVKD. The CDR3 is 15 residues long. With V trimmed by 0 bases and J by 6 bases, 3 bases remained unmatched. CDR3 in amino acids: CATSDLGQGPNEQFF. CDR3 sequence (DNA): TGTGCCACCAGTGATTTGGGACAGGGCCCCAATGAGCAGTTCTTC.

There are a few counts of this clone. The CDR3 is CASSHVSSADEQYF. The CDR3 nucleotides read TGTGCCAGCAGCCACGTCTCTAGCGCCGACGAGCAGTACTTC. This chain uses TRBV3-1 (or the pseudogene TRBV3-2) with TRBJ2-7; the D gene is possibly TRBD2 (6 bases). Germline values: CDR1 LGHDT, CDR2 YNNKEL (reference sequence). Trimming took off 3 bases at V and 5 bases at J, with 14 bases between the two ends. This CDR3 has 14 residues.

The V gene is TRBV28, the J gene TRBJ2-7; D might be TRBD2 (6 bases). V lost 6 bases to trimming and J lost 5 bases, with 17 bases between them. Looked up from germline, CDR1 is MDHEN and CDR2 is SYDVKM. This CDR3 is 14 amino acids long. The CDR3 reads CASRASGLTHEQYF. The CDR3 DNA reads TGTGCCAGCAGAGCGAGCGGACTAACCCACGAGCAGTACTTC.

This clone has just one count. The chain links TRBV15 to TRBJ1-4; the D gene is possibly TRBD1 (5 bases). The CDR3 has 15 amino acids. The germline V gene has CDR1 LNHNV and CDR2 YYDKDF (reference sequence). V gave up 0 bases and J gave up 8 bases, with 13 bases separating them. The CDR3 bases are TGTGCCACCAGCAGAGAGTCCATGGGGCTCGAAAAACTGTTTTTT. Its protein is CATSRESMGLEKLFF. Looking up the rest from reference TRBV15 and TRBJ1-4 gives the full variable domain: DAMVIQNPRYQVTQFGKPVTLSCSQTLNHNVMYWYQQKSSQAPKLLFHYYDKDFNNEADTPDNFQSRRPNTSFCFLDIRSPGLGDTAMYLCATSRESMGLEKLFFGSGTQLSVL.

The gene calls are TRBV7-7 and TRBJ2-6; 8 bases line up with TRBD1. The CDR3 contains 16 residues. Germline V CDR1 and CDR2: SSHAT, FNYEAQ (reference sequence). Germline trimming cut 4 bases from V and 3 bases from J; bases unmatched to any gene: 5. The CDR3 DNA reads TGTGCCAGCAGCTCTCAGGGGGCAAATGGGGCCAACGTCCTGACTTTC. Protein sequence: CASSSQGANGANVLTF.

The V call is TRBV28, the J call TRBJ1-5, with D perhaps matching TRBD1 (6 bases). Germline V lookup: CDR1 MDHEN, CDR2 SYDVKM. The V end was cut by 6 bases, the J end by 7 bases, with 13 bases between. CDR3 size: 13 residues. CDR3 nucleotides: TGTGCCAGCAGCTCTACAGGGTCCCAGCCCCAGCATTTT. Translating gives CASSSTGSQPQHF.

This clone turned up a few times. The chain uses TRBV19 and TRBJ2-2, with TRBD2 matching 12 bases. With V trimmed by 9 bases and J by 4 bases, 12 bases remained unmatched. Germline V gene data show CDR1 as LNHDA and CDR2 as SQIVND (reference sequence). This CDR3 has 17 residues. The CDR3 region has the DNA TGTGCCAGCTCGACTAGCGGGAGTTTCCGTGGCACCGGGGAGCTGTTTTTT. Translating it yields CASSTSGSFRGTGELFF. The full variable domain, completed using reference TRBV19 and TRBJ2-2, is DGGITQSPKYLFRKEGQNVTLSCEQNLNHDAMYWYRQDPGQGLRLIYYSQIVNDFQKGDIAEGYSVSREKKESFPLTVTSAQKNPTAFYLCASSTSGSFRGTGELFFGEGSRLTVL.

The rearrangement links TRBV12-3 or TRBV12-4 to TRBJ1-5; no clear D. The V and J ends lost 1 base and 2 bases respectively, with 3 bases between them. The CDR3 runs 13 residues. The DNA of the CDR3 is TGTGCCAGCAGTTTAGGGCGCAATCAGCCCCAGCATTTT. It translates to CASSLGRNQPQHF.